What follows are 14 T cell receptor beta chains derived from one specimen sequenced in a study of sequential checkpoint blockade in melanoma. Regarding treatment: randomized to nivolumab then ipilimumab (arm A) or the reverse (arm B). Libraries were prepared by immunoSEQ multiplex PCR; TCRdb keeps only in-frame clonotypes and omits some of them. The sample lists 9,500 to 15,000 clones; roughly four fifths were seen once. The sequencing used CD8+ T cells sorted from blood (inferred from file names), collected from a patient given nivolumab and ipilimumab in sequence. The receptors derive from a human donor with melanoma.

Written as DNA, the CDR3 is TGTGCCAGCAGCTTGGAACAGGCCCCGGCCTACGAGCAGTACTTC. Translation gives CASSLEQAPAYEQYF. The chain combines TRBV7-9 with TRBJ2-7, with a tentative D call TRBD1 (5 bases). The CDR3 has 15 amino acids. Germline V CDR1 and CDR2: SEHNR, FQNEAQ (reference sequence). Trimming removed 3 bases at V and 2 bases at J, with 14 bases between.

The rearrangement links TRBV5-4 to TRBJ2-1; 12 bases fit TRBD2. This CDR3 has 18 amino acids. The ends lost 4 bases at V and 5 bases at J; junction bases unmatched: 13. Germline loops: CDR1 SGHNT, CDR2 YYREEE (reference sequence). Written as DNA, the CDR3 is TGTGCCAGCAGCGGGGGACTAGCGGGCCAAACTCGGGACAATGAGCAGTTCTTC. As protein: CASSGGLAGQTRDNEQFF.

The V and J genes are TRBV2 and TRBJ2-7, with TRBD1 matching over 7 bases. The CDR3 loop spans 14 amino acids. Per the germline V gene, CDR1 is SNHLY and CDR2 is FYNNEI. After removal of 6 bases from V and 2 bases from J, the junction contained 7 bases not matched to a gene. The DNA for the CDR3 is TGTGCCAGCAGGGGGACAGTTGAAACCTACGAGCAGTACTTC. Its translation: CASRGTVETYEQYF. Full variable domain (outside the CDR3, taken from reference TRBV2 and TRBJ2-7): EPEVTQTPSHQVTQMGQEVILRCVPISNHLYFYWYRQILGQKVEFLVSFYNNEISEKSEIFDDQFSVERPDGSNFTLKIRSTKLEDSAMYFCASRGTVETYEQYFGPGTRLTVT.

The table lists this clone with a count of one. V is TRBV6-1 and J is TRBJ2-1; D unresolved. The V end lost 5 bases, the J end lost 4 bases, and 12 bases lay between the germline ends. Germline V CDR1 and CDR2: MNHNS, SASEGT. The CDR3 spans 14 residues. In nucleotides, the CDR3 is TGTGCCAGCAGTTCGGCAGGTGATTACAATGAGCAGTTCTTC. Translation: CASSSAGDYNEQFF.

V usage is TRBV30 and J usage is TRBJ2-3; a possible D gene is TRBD1 (6 bases). This CDR3 has 12 amino acids. Looked up from germline, CDR1 is GTSNPN and CDR2 is SVGIG (reference sequence). V gave up 3 bases and J gave up 4 bases, with 8 bases separating them. DNA of the CDR3: TGTGCCTGGAGCCCAGGGGCAGATACGCAGTATTTT. Its protein product is CAWSPGADTQYF. Filled out from reference TRBV30 and TRBJ2-3, the complete variable domain reads SQTIHQWPATLVQPVGSPLSLECTVEGTSNPNLYWYRQAAGRGLQLLFYSVGIGQISSEVPQNLSASRPQDRQFILSSKKLLLSDSGFYLCAWSPGADTQYFGPGTRLTVL.

The gene calls are TRBV21-1 and TRBJ1-1; TRBD1, the D gene given by the table, was not confirmed from the DNA. TRBV21-1 is annotated as a pseudogene. The CDR3 is 19 residues long. CDR3 residues: CASSKKEETGVGVKTEAFF. CDR3 nucleotides: TGTGCCAGCAGCAAAAAAGAAGAGACAGGGGTAGGGGTGAAGACTGAAGCTTTCTTT.

The chain joins TRBV18 to TRBJ1-1, with a possible D match to TRBD1 (6 bases). Trimming left V 3 bases short and J 1 base short, with 9 bases between. From germline, CDR1 is KGHSH and CDR2 LQKENI. The CDR3 is made up of 14 amino acids. The CDR3, as DNA: TGTGCCAGCTCACCCCCGGGACAGAACACTGAAGCTTTCTTT. It yields the protein CASSPPGQNTEAFF.

The chain recombines TRBV6-5 with TRBJ2-3; no clear D. V lost 7 bases and J 5 bases, leaving 16 bases between the germline ends. Germline V gives CDR1 MNHEY, CDR2 SVGAGI. The CDR3 extends over 14 amino acids. CDR3: CASISPASGDTQYF. CDR3 coding DNA: TGTGCCAGCATCTCACCAGCCTCGGGAGATACGCAGTATTTT.

This clone was recorded once. V is TRBV27 and J is TRBJ2-3, with 9 bases fitting TRBD1. The trim removed 6 bases at V and 3 bases at J, leaving 4 bases unmatched. The CDR3 covers 14 residues. CDR1 is MNHEY, CDR2 SMNVEV, per germline (reference sequence). CDR3 protein: CASRKTGGTDTQYF. The CDR3 region has the DNA TGTGCCAGCAGAAAGACAGGGGGAACAGATACGCAGTATTTT.

The chain has TRBV5-6 and TRBJ1-1; weak D call: TRBD1 (6 bases). V lost 1 base to trimming and J lost 6 bases, with 13 bases between them. CDR1 is SGHDT, CDR2 YYEEEE, per germline. This CDR3 region has 14 residues. In DNA, the CDR3 is TGTGCCAGCAGCTTGTCTCATCAGGGGTCTGAAGCTTTCTTT. Protein sequence: CASSLSHQGSEAFF. The full variable domain, its missing parts supplied by reference TRBV5-6 and TRBJ1-1, is DAGVTQSPTHLIKTRGQQVTLRCSPKSGHDTVSWYQQALGQGPQFIFQYYEEEERQRGNFPDRFSGHQFPNYSSELNVNALLLGDSALYLCASSLSHQGSEAFFGQGTRLTVV.

This clone is a singleton in its sample. V gene TRBV11-2 combines with J gene TRBJ2-7; 7 nucleotides line up with TRBD1. The CDR3 covers 13 residues. V gave up 5 bases and J gave up 7 bases; unmatched junction bases: 8. Looked up from germline, CDR1 is SGHAT and CDR2 is FQNNGV. CDR3 DNA sequence: TGTGCCAGCAGCCCCGAGGGGGCGGTTGAGCAGTACTTC. It encodes CASSPEGAVEQYF.

This chain uses TRBV5-1 with TRBJ2-7, with D maybe TRBD1 (5 bases). V was clipped by 0 bases and J by 3 bases, with 13 bases between them. Germline V gene lookup returns CDR1 SGHRS and CDR2 YFSETQ. The CDR3 runs to 15 residues. CDR3 residues: CASSLVQGMNYEQYF. Written as DNA, the CDR3 is TGCGCCAGCAGCTTGGTCCAGGGCATGAACTACGAGCAGTACTTC.

The chain has TRBV7-9 and TRBJ2-5; 9 nucleotides align to TRBD1. The germline gives CDR1 SEHNR, CDR2 FQNEAQ (reference sequence). V shed 5 bases, J shed 2 bases, and the junction held 3 bases outside the gene matches. This CDR3 region has 14 residues. CDR3 nucleotides: TGTGCCAGCAGCCTAGGGACAGGGCAAGAGACCCAGTACTTC. Translating gives CASSLGTGQETQYF.

V is TRBV28 and J is TRBJ1-2; tentatively, D is TRBD1 (5 bases). Per germline, CDR1 MDHEN and CDR2 SYDVKM. This CDR3 region has 14 residues. V lost 3 bases and J lost 7, with 15 bases in between. The CDR3 DNA reads TGTGCCAGCAGTTTGAGATCAGGGTTGGGTGGCTACACCTTC. Its translation: CASSLRSGLGGYTF.